This TCR beta chain is drawn from a study of cytomegalovirus exposure and HLA in healthy donors. Notes on the study in general: CMV serostatus was the sole immune exposure data available. Rates of TCR association differed by HLA locus in a later analysis, with DRB1 highest and HLA-C lowest. Within the data, a cluster of highly shared sequence variants was likely a sequencing artifact. One later analysis reportedly identified an Asian-associated ancestry cluster that showed fewer N-insertions than the roughly 620-donor mean.

Notes on this clone: Its specificity is not known.

The study ran its PCR with 60 Vbeta and 13 Jbeta primers. This table comes from immunoSEQ multiplex PCR, and its TCRdb copy is limited to in-frame clones, with some not included. Altogether about 140,000 clones are present, roughly 88% being singletons, with the ten largest covering 0.51%. CDR3 length: 14 residues. Germline V gene lookup returns CDR1 SGHRS and CDR2 YFSETQ. V shed 0 bases and J shed 3 bases, with 9 bases lying between them. The TCR sequence derives from a woman aged 40 to 50 in good health and CMV-seronegative. The rearrangement links TRBV5-1 to TRBJ1-1; a weak D match, TRBD1 (5 bases). Sequences were obtained from PBMCs. CDR3 nucleotide sequence: TGCGCCAGCAGCTTGGAGGGGAGGTACACTGAAGCTTTCTTT. This gives the protein CASSLEGRYTEAFF.